This TCR beta chain was recovered during a study of blood T cells in healthy people across ages. Regarding the study as a whole: While age rose, TCR beta diversity per million T cells dropped in a roughly linear way. The diversity estimates, figures obtained from one million T cells, were considered underestimates.

As to this clonotype: Its specificity is unknown.

Using a J-beta primer mix together with a sample-barcoded 5' primer, a second PCR was run for roughly 7 to 11 cycles. TCRdb reprocessed the 5' RACE reads with MiXCR, giving one entry per CDR3 protein. The sample has 700,000 to 900,000 distinct CDR3 sequences; roughly 26% are singletons. These data also formed part of another study, on T cells of mothers and their children. As reported in that work: Every microgram of extracted RNA entered cDNA synthesis, about 1.5 ug per 15 ul. Each mother gave over 9.5 million TCR beta CDR3 reads; each child, approximately 3 million.

Sequenced: blood. The TCR originated in a boy between 10 and 17 years old in good health.

CDR3 loop: CASSLLTAASGNTIYF. The CDR3 bases are TGTGCCAGCAGCTTATTGACAGCTGCCTCTGGAAACACCATATATTTT. The chain uses TRBV5-5 and TRBJ1-3; the D gene is possibly TRBD1 (5 bases). V lost 2 bases, J lost 0 bases, and 12 bases lay in between. Germline V gene sequence: CDR1 SGHKS, CDR2 YYEKEE (reference sequence). CDR3 length: 16 residues. Full variable domain (remainder filled in from reference TRBV5-5 and TRBJ1-3): DAGVTQSPTHLIKTRGQQVTLRCSPISGHKSVSWYQQVLGQGPQFIFQYYEKEERGRGNFPDRFSARQFPNYSSELNVNALLLGDSALYLCASSLLTAASGNTIYFGEGSWLTVV.